This T cell receptor beta chain stems from a study of blood T cells in healthy people across ages. This CDR3 is built from 19 residues. Germline CDR1 is MNHNS and CDR2 is SASEGT. With V trimmed by 4 bases and J by 0 bases, 12 bases remained unmatched. The study's findings and limits: Unknown donor CMV status possibly confounded expanded clonotype changes.

Next came a second PCR, run for about 7 to 12 cycles, which used a sample-barcoded 5' primer along with a J-beta primer mix. In TCRdb, the 5' RACE reads were re-called with MiXCR into one record per CDR3 protein. The sample shows approximately 780,000 distinct CDR3 sequences, around 25% of them seen only once. Turning to this clonotype: Its target is unknown.

This same sample was also part of a study on T cells of mothers and their children.

The TCR originated in a boy aged 10-17 years in good health. The rearrangement uses TRBV6-1 and TRBJ2-3; 11 bases line up with TRBD2. Sequencing was done on a sample of blood. The CDR3 coding sequence is TGTGCCAGCAGTGCGACTCCGGGACTAGCGGAAACTAGCACAGATACGCAGTATTTT. Its protein product is CASSATPGLAETSTDTQYF.